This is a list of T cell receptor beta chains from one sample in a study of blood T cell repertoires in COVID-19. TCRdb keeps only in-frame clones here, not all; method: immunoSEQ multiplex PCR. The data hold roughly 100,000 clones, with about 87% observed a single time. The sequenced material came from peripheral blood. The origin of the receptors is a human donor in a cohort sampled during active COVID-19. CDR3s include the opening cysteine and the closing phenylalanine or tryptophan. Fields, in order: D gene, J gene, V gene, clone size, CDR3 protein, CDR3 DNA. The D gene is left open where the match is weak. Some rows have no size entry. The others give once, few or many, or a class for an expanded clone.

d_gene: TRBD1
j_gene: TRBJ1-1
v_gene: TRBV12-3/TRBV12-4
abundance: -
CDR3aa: CASSLEGQGAFF
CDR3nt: TGTGCCAGCAGTTTAGAGGGACAGGGGGCTTTCTTT

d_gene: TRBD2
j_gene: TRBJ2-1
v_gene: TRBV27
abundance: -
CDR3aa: CASSSGATYNEQFF
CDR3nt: TGTGCCAGCAGTAGCGGGGCAACCTACAATGAGCAGTTCTTC

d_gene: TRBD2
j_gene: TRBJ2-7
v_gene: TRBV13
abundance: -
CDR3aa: CASSSPGGVYEQYF
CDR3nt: TGTGCCAGCAGCTCACCGGGGGGGGTGTACGAGCAGTACTTC

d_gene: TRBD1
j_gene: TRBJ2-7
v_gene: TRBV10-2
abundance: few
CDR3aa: CASRSGTGLSYEQYF
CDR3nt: TGCGCCAGCAGGTCGGGGACAGGGCTTTCCTACGAGCAGTACTTC

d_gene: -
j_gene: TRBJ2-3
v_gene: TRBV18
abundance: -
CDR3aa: CASSPRTGEADTQYF
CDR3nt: TGTGCCAGCTCACCACGAACAGGGGAGGCAGATACGCAGTATTTT

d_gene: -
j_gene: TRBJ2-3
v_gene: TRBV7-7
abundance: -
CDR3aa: CASSQGLASTDTQYF
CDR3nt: TGTGCTAGCAGTCAGGGACTCGCTAGCACAGATACGCAGTATTTT

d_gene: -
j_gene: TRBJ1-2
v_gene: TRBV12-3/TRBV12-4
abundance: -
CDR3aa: CASSFSGVNGYTF
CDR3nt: TGTGCCAGCAGTTTTTCGGGGGTGAATGGCTACACCTTC

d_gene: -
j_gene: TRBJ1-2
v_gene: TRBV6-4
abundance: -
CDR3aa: CASSDSGGVGYTF
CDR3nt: TGTGCCAGCAGTGACTCTGGAGGGGTCGGCTACACCTTC

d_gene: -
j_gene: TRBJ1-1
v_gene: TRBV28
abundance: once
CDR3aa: CASSSPDRSNTEAFF
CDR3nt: TGTGCCAGCAGTTCCCCAGACAGGTCTAACACTGAAGCTTTCTTT

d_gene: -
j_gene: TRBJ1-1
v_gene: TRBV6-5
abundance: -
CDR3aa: CASSSGLVNTEAFF
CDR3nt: TGTGCCAGCAGTTCCGGTTTAGTGAACACTGAAGCTTTCTTT

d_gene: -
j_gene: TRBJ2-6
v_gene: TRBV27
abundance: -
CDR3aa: CASSHFREAGANVLTF
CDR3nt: TGTGCCAGCAGCCACTTCAGGGAGGCTGGGGCCAACGTCCTGACTTTC

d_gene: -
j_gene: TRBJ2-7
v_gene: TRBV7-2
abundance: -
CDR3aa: CASSILYEQYF
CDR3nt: TGTGCCAGCAGCATCCTATACGAGCAGTACTTC

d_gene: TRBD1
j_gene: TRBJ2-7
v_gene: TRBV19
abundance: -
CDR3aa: CASSVTGAYEQYF
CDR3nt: TGTGCCAGTAGTGTCACAGGGGCCTACGAGCAGTACTTC

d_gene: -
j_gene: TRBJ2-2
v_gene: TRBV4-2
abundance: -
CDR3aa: CASRGTGVNTGELFF
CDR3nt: TGTGCCTCTCGAGGTACAGGCGTAAACACCGGGGAGCTGTTTTTT

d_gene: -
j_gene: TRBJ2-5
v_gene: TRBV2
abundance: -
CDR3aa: CASRWASTMEAQYF
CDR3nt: TGTGCCAGCAGATGGGCCAGCACTATGGAGGCCCAGTACTTC

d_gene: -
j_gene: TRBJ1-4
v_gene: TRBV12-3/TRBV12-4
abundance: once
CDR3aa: CASRIGTEKLFF
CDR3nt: TGTGCCAGCAGAATTGGGACAGAAAAACTGTTTTTT

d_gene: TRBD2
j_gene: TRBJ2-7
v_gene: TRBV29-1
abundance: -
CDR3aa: CSVSGTSGYEQYF
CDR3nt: TGCAGCGTTTCCGGGACTAGCGGTTACGAGCAGTACTTC

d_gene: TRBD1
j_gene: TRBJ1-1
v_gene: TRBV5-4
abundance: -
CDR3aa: CASSLTRGQGAEAFF
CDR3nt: TGTGCCAGCAGCCTCACCAGGGGGCAGGGGGCTGAAGCTTTCTTT

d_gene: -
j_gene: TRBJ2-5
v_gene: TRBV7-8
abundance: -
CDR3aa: CASSPVPQETQYF
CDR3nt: TGTGCCAGCAGCCCAGTCCCCCAAGAGACCCAGTACTTC

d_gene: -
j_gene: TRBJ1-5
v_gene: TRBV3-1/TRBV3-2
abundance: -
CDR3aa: CASSSSDQPQHF
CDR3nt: TGTGCCAGCAGCTCCTCCGATCAGCCCCAGCATTTT

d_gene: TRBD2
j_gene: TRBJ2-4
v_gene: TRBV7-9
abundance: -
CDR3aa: CASSFLRGGGAKNIQYF
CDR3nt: TGTGCCAGCAGCTTCTTGAGGGGCGGGGGAGCCAAAAACATTCAGTACTTC

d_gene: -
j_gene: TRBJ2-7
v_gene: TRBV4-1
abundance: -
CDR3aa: CASSQERGYEQYF
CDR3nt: TGCGCCAGCAGCCAAGAGCGAGGATACGAGCAGTACTTC

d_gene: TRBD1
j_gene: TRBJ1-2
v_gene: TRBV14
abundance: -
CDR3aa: CASSSRDRGGGYTF
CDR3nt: TGTGCCAGCAGCTCCCGCGACAGGGGCGGGGGCTACACCTTC

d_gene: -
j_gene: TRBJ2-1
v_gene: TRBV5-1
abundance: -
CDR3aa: CASSLDARSYNEQFF
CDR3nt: TGCGCCAGCAGCTTGGATGCACGGTCCTACAATGAGCAGTTCTTC

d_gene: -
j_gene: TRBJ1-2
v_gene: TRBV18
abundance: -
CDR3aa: CASSPSGNYGYTF
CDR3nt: TGTGCCAGCTCACCATCAGGGAACTATGGCTACACCTTC

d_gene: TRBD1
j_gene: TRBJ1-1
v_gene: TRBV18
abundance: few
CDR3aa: CASARGTETEAFF
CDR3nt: TGTGCCAGCGCAAGAGGGACAGAGACTGAAGCTTTCTTT

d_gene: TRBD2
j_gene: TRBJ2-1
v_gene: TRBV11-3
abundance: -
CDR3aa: CASSLASGGLKEQFF
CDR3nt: TGTGCCAGCAGCTTGGCTAGCGGGGGCCTAAAGGAGCAGTTCTTC

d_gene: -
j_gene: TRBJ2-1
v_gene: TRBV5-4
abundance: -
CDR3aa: CASSQGSRDEQFF
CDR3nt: TGTGCCAGCAGCCAGGGGTCCCGGGATGAGCAGTTCTTC

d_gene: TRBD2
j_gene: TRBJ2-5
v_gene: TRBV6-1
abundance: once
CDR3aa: CASSEMGSGGHTYQETQYF
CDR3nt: TGTGCCAGCAGTGAAATGGGTAGCGGGGGCCATACGTACCAAGAGACCCAGTACTTC

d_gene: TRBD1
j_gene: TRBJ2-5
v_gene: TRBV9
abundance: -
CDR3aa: CASSVRDRGSETQYF
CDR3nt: TGTGCCAGCAGCGTACGGGACAGGGGATCCGAGACCCAGTACTTC

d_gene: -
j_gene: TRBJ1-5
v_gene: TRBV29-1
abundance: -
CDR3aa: CSVGQFNQPQHF
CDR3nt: TGCAGCGTCGGACAGTTTAATCAGCCCCAGCATTTT

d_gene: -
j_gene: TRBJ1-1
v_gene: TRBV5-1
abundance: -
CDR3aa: CASSLAEASPTEAFF
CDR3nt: TGCGCCAGCAGCTTGGCCGAAGCATCGCCCACTGAAGCTTTCTTT

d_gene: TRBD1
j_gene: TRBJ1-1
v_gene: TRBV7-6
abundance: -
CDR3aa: CASSLPNFQGAEAFF
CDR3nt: TGTGCCAGCAGCTTACCGAACTTCCAGGGGGCTGAAGCTTTCTTT

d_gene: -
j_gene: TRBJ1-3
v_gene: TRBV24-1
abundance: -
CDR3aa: CATTNRRVPSGNTIYF
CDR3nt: TGTGCCACCACCAACCGACGGGTTCCCTCTGGAAACACCATATATTTT

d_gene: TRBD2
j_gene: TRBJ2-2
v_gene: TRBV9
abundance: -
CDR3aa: CASGIEGGRGAPTGELFF
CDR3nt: TGTGCCAGCGGAATTGAAGGAGGGCGGGGGGCACCCACCGGGGAGCTGTTTTTT

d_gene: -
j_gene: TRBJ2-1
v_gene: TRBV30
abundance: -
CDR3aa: CAWSLGGGSREQFF
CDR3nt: TGTGCCTGGAGTCTAGGCGGGGGCTCACGTGAGCAGTTCTTC

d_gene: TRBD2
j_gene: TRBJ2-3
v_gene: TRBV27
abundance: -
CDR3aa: CASSLAGGPTDTQYF
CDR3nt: TGTGCCAGCAGTTTAGCGGGGGGGCCTACAGATACGCAGTATTTT

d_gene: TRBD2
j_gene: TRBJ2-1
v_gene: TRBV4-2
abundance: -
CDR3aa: CASSRSGGSYNEQFF
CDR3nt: TGTGCCAGCAGCAGAAGCGGGGGCTCCTACAATGAGCAGTTCTTC

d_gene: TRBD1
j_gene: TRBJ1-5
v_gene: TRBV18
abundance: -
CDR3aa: CASSAGTANQPQHF
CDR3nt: TGTGCCAGCTCAGCCGGGACAGCCAATCAGCCCCAGCATTTT

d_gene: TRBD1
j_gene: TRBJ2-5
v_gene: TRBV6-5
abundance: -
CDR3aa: CASSETGGLETQYF
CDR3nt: TGTGCCAGCAGCGAGACAGGGGGCTTAGAGACCCAGTACTTC

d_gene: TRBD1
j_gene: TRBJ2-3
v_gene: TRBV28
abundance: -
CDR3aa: CASIQLGQGADTQYF
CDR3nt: TGTGCCAGCATTCAGTTGGGTCAGGGGGCAGATACGCAGTATTTT

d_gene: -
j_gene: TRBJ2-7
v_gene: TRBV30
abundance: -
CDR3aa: CAWSGPGYEQYF
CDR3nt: TGTGCCTGGAGTGGTCCGGGCTACGAGCAGTACTTC

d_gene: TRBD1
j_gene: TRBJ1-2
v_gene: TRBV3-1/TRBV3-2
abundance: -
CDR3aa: CASSFRDRLGYTF
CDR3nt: TGTGCCAGCAGCTTCCGGGACAGGCTTGGCTACACCTTC